Shown below are 19 T cell receptor beta chains from a single sample sequenced in a study of control samples from healthy donors and cancer patients. The repertoire was sequenced with immunoSEQ multiplex PCR; TCRdb's copy has only in-frame clones and lacks some. The table records about 170,000 clones, 85% to 95% of them present only once. The material sequenced was blood. The receptors derive from a woman aged 18 to 35 in good health.

The chain has TRBV7-2 and TRBJ1-1; a weak D match, TRBD1 (6 bases). Germline V gene sequence: CDR1 SGHTA, CDR2 FQGNSA. The CDR3 runs to 14 residues. V was shortened by 5 bases and J by 4 bases, with 14 bases between the two germline ends. The CDR3 loop is CASSLKGGGTEAFF. CDR3 bases: TGTGCCAGCAGCCTCAAGGGGGGGGGCACTGAAGCTTTCTTT.

CDR3 region: CASSPEGEAGGDTQYF. The CDR3 nucleotides read TGTGCCAGCAGCCCAGAGGGGGAGGCCGGGGGAGATACGCAGTATTTT. The rearrangement joins TRBV7-2 to TRBJ2-3; D possibly uses TRBD1 or TRBD2 (6 bases each). The CDR3 is 16 residues long. The ends were cut back, 5 bases at V and 5 bases at J, with 20 bases in the middle. CDR1 and CDR2 from the germline V gene are SGHTA and FQGNSA.

V gene TRBV27 combines with J gene TRBJ2-7; D gene unclear. The CDR3 has 15 residues. V was trimmed by 0 bases and J by 2 bases, leaving 11 bases between them. Germline V lookup: CDR1 MNHEY, CDR2 SMNVEV (reference sequence). The CDR3 sequence is CASSLSRSTPYEQYF. For the CDR3, the DNA is TGTGCCAGCAGTTTATCGCGATCCACCCCCTACGAGCAGTACTTC.

V is TRBV7-8 and J is TRBJ1-1, with 9 bases that match TRBD1. This CDR3 spans 18 amino acids. V lost 2 bases and J lost 2; bases outside the gene matches: 12. Germline V lookup: CDR1 SGHVS, CDR2 FQNEAQ. The CDR3 here is CASSLRSGGTGPNTEAFF. The CDR3 nucleotides are TGTGCCAGCAGCTTAAGGAGCGGCGGGACAGGGCCCAACACTGAAGCTTTCTTT.

The chain couples TRBV7-9 to TRBJ1-2; unclear D gene. CDR1 SEHNR and CDR2 FQNEAQ come from the germline V gene (reference sequence). The CDR3 loop spans 17 amino acids. With 2 bases removed from V and 6 bases from J, the gap between germline ends came to 22 bases. The chain's CDR3 is CASSLNAETSGRDGYTF. CDR3 coding DNA: TGTGCCAGCAGCTTAAATGCGGAGACATCAGGAAGGGATGGCTACACCTTC.

The J gene is TRBJ2-1, the V gene TRBV11-2; TRBD1 might be the D (6 bases). CDR3 length: 15 amino acids. The V gene lost 4 bases and the J gene lost 8 bases, with 18 bases spanning the gap. Germline CDR1 and CDR2: SGHAT and FQNNGV. As DNA, the CDR3 is TGTGCCAGCAGCTCCCCTCTAAGGGGGTGGGATGAGCAGTTCTTC. Protein: CASSSPLRGWDEQFF.

The chain uses TRBV29-1 and TRBJ2-1; D might be TRBD1 (6 bases). Trimming stripped 5 bases from V and 4 bases from J, with 18 bases between. Germline-derived CDR1 and CDR2 are SQVTM and ANQGSEA. This CDR3 has 15 amino acids. The CDR3 loop is CSVSPGHGNYNEQFF. Written as DNA, the CDR3 is TGCAGCGTTTCTCCGGGACACGGGAATTACAATGAGCAGTTCTTC.

The rearrangement links TRBV29-1 to TRBJ1-1; no clear D gene. Between the trimmed V and J ends, which lost 4 bases and 1 base, there was a span of 7 bases. Germline V gene lookup returns CDR1 SQVTM and CDR2 ANQGSEA. CDR3 length equals 12 residues. The DNA of the CDR3 is TGCAGCGTTGGGGTCAGGAACACTGAAGCTTTCTTT. It translates to CSVGVRNTEAFF.

This rearrangement joins TRBV5-6 to TRBJ1-6, with D unresolved. Trimming stripped 4 bases from V and 8 bases from J, with 13 bases between. The length of the CDR3 is 14 residues. Germline V gives CDR1 SGHDT, CDR2 YYEEEE. CDR3 loop: CASSRGRNHSPLHF. In DNA form, the CDR3 reads TGTGCCAGCAGCCGCGGACGTAACCATTCACCCCTCCACTTT.

The chain is built from TRBV13 and TRBJ1-1; D is unresolved. The germline V gene has CDR1 PRHDT and CDR2 FYEKMQ (reference sequence). Deletions cut 0 bases from V and 4 bases from J, with 0 bases between. CDR3 length: 11 residues. In nucleotides, the CDR3 is TGTGCCAGCAGCTTAGGCACTGAAGCTTTCTTT. It translates to CASSLGTEAFF.

This chain joins TRBV18 and TRBJ1-1, with 10 positions matching TRBD1. The CDR3 runs to 21 residues. Germline V gene lookup returns CDR1 KGHSH and CDR2 LQKENI. Losses at the gene ends were 6 bases for V and 0 bases for J; bases not matched to a gene: 22. The CDR3 is CASSYFPLQDRGEPMNTEAFF. In nucleotides, the CDR3 is TGTGCCAGCTCGTACTTCCCCCTGCAGGACAGGGGGGAACCTATGAACACTGAAGCTTTCTTT.

This clone was picked up one time. V usage is TRBV5-1 and J usage is TRBJ2-7; 13 bases map to TRBD2. CDR1 is SGHRS, CDR2 YFSETQ, per germline. J was trimmed by 0 bases and V by 3 bases; bases with no gene match: 9. The CDR3 length is 18 residues. The CDR3 DNA reads TGCGCCAGCAGCTCAGGACTAGCGGGGGTTCTATTCTCCTACGAGCAGTACTTC. It yields the protein CASSSGLAGVLFSYEQYF.

The rearrangement joins TRBV5-6 to TRBJ1-2; TRBD1 matches 9 bases. V lost 4 bases, J lost 6 bases, and 4 bases stayed unmatched. Germline CDR1 SGHDT, CDR2 YYEEEE. This CDR3 is 13 amino acids long. The CDR3 region is CASSRDRADGYTF. The CDR3, as DNA: TGTGCCAGCAGCCGGGACAGGGCGGATGGCTACACCTTC.

V and J are TRBV6-5 and TRBJ2-3, with D perhaps matching TRBD1 (5 bases). The CDR3 runs 14 residues. CDR1 and CDR2 (germline): MNHEY, SVGAGI. Trimming stripped 6 bases from V and 1 base from J, with 11 bases between. The CDR3: CASSSPTGTDTQYF. The CDR3 nucleotides are TGTGCCAGCAGCTCTCCGACAGGCACAGATACGCAGTATTTT.

This clone appeared a single time. CDR3 coding DNA: TGTGCCAGCTCCCTCGGCGGGGGGATCAACACTGAAGCTTTCTTT. This codes for CASSLGGGINTEAFF. This rearrangement joins TRBV6-5 to TRBJ1-1, with a tentative D call TRBD1 (5 bases). Germline CDR1 MNHEY, CDR2 SVGAGI. Trimming left V 8 bases short and J 2 bases short, with 18 bases between. CDR3 length: 15 residues.

This clone has only one observation. J is TRBJ1-5 and V is TRBV28, with unresolved D. Trimming shortened V by 5 bases and J by 5 bases, and 16 bases separated the two germline ends. CDR3 length: 15 amino acids. Germline CDR1 is MDHEN and CDR2 is SYDVKM. The CDR3 spells CASSKVASLYQPQHF. The CDR3 DNA follows: TGTGCCAGCAGTAAGGTCGCTTCACTATATCAGCCCCAGCATTTT.

This clone came up once. V usage is TRBV2 and J usage is TRBJ2-1; D gene unclear. The CDR3 is 15 residues long. CDR1 SNHLY and CDR2 FYNNEI come from the germline V gene. Trimming removed 3 bases from V and 0 bases from J, with 9 bases in between. This chain's CDR3 is CASSELLSSYNEQFF. For the CDR3, the DNA is TGTGCCAGCAGTGAGCTCCTTAGCTCCTACAATGAGCAGTTCTTC.

This clone appeared a single time. This chain links TRBV2 with TRBJ1-1, with a weak D call TRBD1 (5 bases). Germline CDR1 reads SNHLY; CDR2 reads FYNNEI. V was trimmed by 5 bases and J by 5 bases, leaving 15 bases between them. The CDR3 loop spans 14 amino acids. CDR3 region: CASSPIGGRTEAFF. The CDR3 DNA reads TGTGCCAGCAGTCCTATCGGGGGGAGAACTGAAGCTTTCTTT.

This clone was seen a handful of times. This chain links TRBV4-3 with TRBJ1-2; no definite D call. Trimming removed 0 bases at V and 1 base at J, with 9 bases between. Germline V gives CDR1 LGHNA, CDR2 YSLEER. There are 15 residues in the CDR3. CDR3 sequence reads: CASSQDRTVNYGYTF. DNA of the CDR3: TGCGCCAGCAGCCAAGATCGGACGGTTAACTATGGCTACACCTTC.